Below, 9 T cell receptor beta chains from the same sample are listed, as sequenced in a study of cytomegalovirus exposure and HLA in healthy donors. Primers for the PCR totalled 60 Vbeta and 13 Jbeta. Only in-frame clones appear in the TCRdb table, and some are missing; sequencing was by immunoSEQ multiplex PCR. In the table there are some 150,000 clones, approximately 78% of which are singletons. The sample taken for sequencing was PBMCs. Source of these receptors: a woman between 45 and 65 years old in good health and CMV-seropositive.

The V call is TRBV4-2, the J call TRBJ2-1, with 8 bases aligning to TRBD2. V lost 3 bases and J lost 5; bases outside the gene matches: 9. CDR1 and CDR2 (germline): LGHNA, YNFKEQ. The CDR3 has 16 amino acids. CDR3 loop: CASSQAGTRTNNEQFF. In DNA, the CDR3 is TGTGCCAGCAGCCAGGCCGGGACTAGAACAAACAATGAGCAGTTCTTC.

The chain couples TRBV4-1 to TRBJ2-7; the match to TRBD2 covers 11 bases. The V gene end was trimmed by 4 bases and the J gene end by 3 bases; junction bases not matched to a gene: 5. Per the germline V gene, CDR1 is MGHRA and CDR2 is YSYEKL. This CDR3 contains 15 residues. CDR3 residues: CASSLGTSGYYEQYF. DNA of the CDR3: TGCGCCAGCAGCCTAGGGACTAGCGGATACTACGAGCAGTACTTC.

The J gene is TRBJ1-5, the V gene TRBV2, with 9 positions matching TRBD1. The CDR3 is made up of 16 amino acids. CDR1 and CDR2 from the germline V gene are SNHLY and FYNNEI. V trimming: 2 bases; J trimming: 7 bases; junction bases outside the gene matches: 9. The CDR3 DNA reads as TGTGCCAGCAGTGAAAGGGGGACAGGGTTAGGGCAGCCCCAGCATTTT. As protein: CASSERGTGLGQPQHF. Full variable domain (outside the CDR3, taken from reference TRBV2 and TRBJ1-5): EPEVTQTPSHQVTQMGQEVILRCVPISNHLYFYWYRQILGQKVEFLVSFYNNEISEKSEIFDDQFSVERPDGSNFTLKIRSTKLEDSAMYFCASSERGTGLGQPQHFGDGTRLSIL.

This clone was recorded only once. The J gene is TRBJ2-1, the V gene TRBV5-5; D unclear. Trimming cost V 0 bases and J 4 bases, with 8 bases left between them. The CDR3 has 14 amino acids. Per the germline V gene, CDR1 is SGHKS and CDR2 is YYEKEE (reference sequence). CDR3 residues: CASSLDFPYNEQFF. For the CDR3, the DNA is TGTGCCAGCAGCTTGGATTTCCCATACAATGAGCAGTTCTTC.

The chain carries TRBV18 and TRBJ2-1; 11 nucleotides match TRBD2. The germline V gene has CDR1 KGHSH and CDR2 LQKENI. The CDR3 has 17 amino acids. J lost 5 bases, V lost 4 bases, and 10 bases had no gene match. The CDR3 bases are TGTGCCAGCTCACTCTTACTTACTAGCGGGAGTGACAATGAGCAGTTCTTC. Translating gives CASSLLLTSGSDNEQFF.

The chain recombines TRBV27 with TRBJ1-5; possible D gene TRBD1, 5 bases. Per the germline V gene, CDR1 is MNHEY and CDR2 is SMNVEV (reference sequence). The CDR3 contains 13 residues. Trimming stripped 3 bases from V and 6 bases from J, with 9 bases between. In DNA, the CDR3 is TGTGCCAGCAGTTTCGGAGGGGTTCAGCCCCAGCATTTT. It translates to CASSFGGVQPQHF.

The rearrangement links TRBV5-8 to TRBJ2-3, with a possible D match to TRBD1 (5 bases). The ends were cut back, 1 base at V and 2 bases at J, with 14 bases in the middle. This CDR3 comprises 16 residues. CDR1 and CDR2 from the germline V gene are SGHTS and YDEGEE. The CDR3 sequence is CASSLTGVESTDTQYF. The CDR3 bases are TGTGCCAGCAGCTTGACAGGTGTGGAGTCCACAGATACGCAGTATTTT.

CDR3 loop: CASSGQRGQDTQYF. CDR3 coding DNA: TGTGCCAGCAGCGGTCAGCGGGGACAAGATACGCAGTATTTT. The genes are TRBV5-4 and TRBJ2-3, with a tentative D call TRBD2 (7 bases). Germline V gene data show CDR1 as SGHNT and CDR2 as YYREEE (reference sequence). V lost 4 bases to trimming and J lost 5 bases, with 14 bases between them. The CDR3 is made up of 14 amino acids.

V gene TRBV29-1 combines with J gene TRBJ1-2; 7 bases are shared with TRBD1. V lost 7 bases to trimming and J lost 2 bases; unmatched junction nucleotides: 7. The germline gives CDR1 SQVTM, CDR2 ANQGSEA. CDR3 length: 13 amino acids. The CDR3 DNA follows: TGCAGCGCTAGACAGGGCCCAAACTATGGCTACACCTTC. Amino acids: CSARQGPNYGYTF.